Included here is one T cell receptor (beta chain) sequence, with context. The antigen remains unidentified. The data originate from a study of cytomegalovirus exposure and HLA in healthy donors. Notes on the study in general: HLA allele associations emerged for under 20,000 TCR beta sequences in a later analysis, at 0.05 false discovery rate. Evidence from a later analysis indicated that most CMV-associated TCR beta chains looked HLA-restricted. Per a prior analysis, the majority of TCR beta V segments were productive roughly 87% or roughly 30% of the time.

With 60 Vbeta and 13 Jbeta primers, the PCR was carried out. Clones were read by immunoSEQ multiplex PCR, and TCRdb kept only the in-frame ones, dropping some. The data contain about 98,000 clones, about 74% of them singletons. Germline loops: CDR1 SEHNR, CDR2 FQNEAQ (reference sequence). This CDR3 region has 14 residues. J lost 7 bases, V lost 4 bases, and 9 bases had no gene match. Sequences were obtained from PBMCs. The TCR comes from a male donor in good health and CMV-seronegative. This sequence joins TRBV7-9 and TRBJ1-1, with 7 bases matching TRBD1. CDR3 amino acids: CASSSGTAGSEAFF. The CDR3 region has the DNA TGTGCCAGCAGCTCCGGGACAGCCGGAAGTGAAGCTTTCTTT.